The entry below gives a single T cell receptor (beta chain) sequence along with its context. The CDR3 is 18 residues long. CDR1 is SGDLS and CDR2 is YYNGEE in the germline V gene. V was pared by 1 base and J by 2 bases, with 10 bases of the junction left unmatched. This entry belongs to a study of human T cells and chemical hapten exposure. Background on the study: Sensitization involved placing 2% DPC onto a 2 cm by 2 cm region of upper inner arm skin.

Using its own MiXCR run on the RACE reads, TCRdb lists one record per CDR3 protein. The profile covers about 80,000 distinct CDR3 sequences, with 12% to 15% appearing a single time and about 4.6% taken by the ten largest. Time point reported: pre-sensitization, week 0. Treatment given: therapeutic diphenylcyclopropenone sensitization with weekly scalp DPC. The V and J genes are TRBV9 and TRBJ2-5; 11 nucleotides line up with TRBD2. The sequence came from a woman between 50 and 59 years old with alopecia areata. Some clones in this sample may be carry-over from other donors' samples. The source material was whole blood, sampled in connection with sensitization to the hapten diphenylcyclopropenone (DPC). CDR3 sequence reads: CASSVSPFSGRGQETQYF. CDR3 nucleotides: TGTGCCAGCAGCGTATCCCCCTTTAGCGGGAGGGGGCAAGAGACCCAGTACTTC. The variable domain in full, with the rest retrieved from reference TRBV9 and TRBJ2-5, is DSGVTQTPKHLITATGQRVTLRCSPRSGDLSVYWYQQSLDQGLQFLIQYYNGEERAKGNILERFSAQQFPDLHSELNLSSLELGDSALYFCASSVSPFSGRGQETQYFGPGTRLLVL.